Given below is one T cell receptor (beta chain) in context. Antigen specificity is unknown. The sample originates from a study of CD8 T cells in ankylosing spondylitis. One entry per CDR3 protein results from TCRdb running MiXCR on the 5' RACE reads. Among about 210,000 distinct CDR3 sequences listed, around 6.6% were seen once. Findings and limits, study-wide: Typical of ankylosing spondylitis blood, it appeared, was a TCR beta motif of several highly homologous variants.

Germline assignment: CDR1 MNHEY and CDR2 SVGEGT. This CDR3 is built from 16 residues. V lost 0 bases and J lost 2, with 12 bases in between. This sequence was found in a male donor with ankylosing spondylitis. The rearrangement joins TRBV6-2 or TRBV6-3 to TRBJ2-3; D not resolved. Sample: blood, either unsorted or a sorted T cell fraction (not recorded which). DNA of the CDR3: TGTGCCAGCAGTTACTCATTCCCAGCTACCACAGATACGCAGTATTTT. Residues: CASSYSFPATTDTQYF.